These 30 T cell receptor beta chains came from one sample sequenced in a study of cytomegalovirus exposure and HLA in healthy donors. The PCR was carried out with 60 Vbeta primers and 13 Jbeta primers. Sequencing used immunoSEQ multiplex PCR; TCRdb keeps in-frame clones, though not all of them. This sample has about 82,000 clones, with around 82% found just once. The material sequenced was PBMCs. These receptors all come from a man over 45 in good health and CMV-seronegative.

This chain joins TRBV9 and TRBJ1-3, with D possibly being TRBD1 (5 bases). CDR3 length equals 14 residues. V lost 5 bases and J lost 4, with 13 bases in between. Germline CDR1 reads SGDLS; CDR2 reads YYNGEE. This CDR3 is CASRDDSAGNTIYF. In nucleotides, the CDR3 is TGTGCCAGCAGGGATGACAGTGCGGGAAACACCATATATTTT.

The rearrangement uses TRBV5-3 and TRBJ1-2; 8 bases match TRBD1. TRBV5-3 is flagged as an ORF with uncertain function. With V trimmed by 4 bases and J by 2 bases, 7 bases remained unmatched. The CDR3 sequence is 15 residues long. CDR3 sequence reads: CARSTWTGQNYGYTF. In nucleotides, the CDR3 is TGTGCCAGAAGCACCTGGACAGGGCAAAACTATGGCTACACCTTC.

This clone was observed a handful of times. J is TRBJ1-2 and V is TRBV7-8, with D unclear. CDR3 length: 15 residues. Germline-derived CDR1 and CDR2 are SGHVS and FQNEAQ. Trimming took 1 base from V and 0 from J, leaving 9 bases between them. CDR3 protein: CASSLVVGANYGYTF. The CDR3 DNA reads as TGTGCCAGCAGCTTAGTTGTCGGAGCTAACTATGGCTACACCTTC.

Concerning this clone itself: Compared with germline, one end of the junction differs, possibly owing to a read error. Other DNA variants within this sample encode the same CDR3. This chain links TRBV6-1 with TRBJ1-4; tentatively, D is TRBD1 (5 bases). Germline assignment: CDR1 MNHNS and CDR2 SASEGT. This CDR3 spans 14 amino acids. DNA of the CDR3: TGCGCCAGCAGTGGTCGACGGACAAATGAAAAACTGTTTTTT. Its protein is CASSGRRTNEKLFF.

The chain joins TRBV4-1 to TRBJ2-5; 9 bases line up with TRBD1. The germline gives CDR1 MGHRA, CDR2 YSYEKL. This CDR3 has 18 amino acids. With 4 bases clipped from V and 3 bases from J, the junction kept 15 bases outside the gene matches. In DNA, the CDR3 is TGCGCCAGCAGCCCCTATCTGACGGGACAGGGAATTGAAGAGACCCAGTACTTC. It codes for CASSPYLTGQGIEETQYF.

V and J are TRBV4-3 and TRBJ1-1; D gene ambiguous. The CDR3 extends over 12 amino acids. The germline V gene encodes CDR1 LGHNA and CDR2 YSLEER. Trimming stripped 4 bases from V and 6 bases from J, with 9 bases between. CDR3 coding DNA: TGCGCCAGCAGCCGAGGCGGGCCTGAAGCTTTCTTT. The encoded protein is CASSRGGPEAFF.

The chain uses TRBV6-1 and TRBJ2-6, with D possibly matching TRBD1 (6 bases). This CDR3 has 18 residues. Germline V CDR1 and CDR2: MNHNS, SASEGT. V was shortened by 3 bases and J by 0 bases, with 15 bases between the two germline ends. The CDR3 is CASSEADRSLSGANVLTF. CDR3 bases: TGTGCCAGCAGTGAGGCCGACAGGTCCCTCTCTGGGGCCAACGTCCTGACTTTC.

The CDR3 DNA reads as TGTGCCAGCAGCTTAGGCGGTCGGAGCTCCTACGAGCAGTACTTC. Translation: CASSLGGRSSYEQYF. The chain links TRBV7-2 to TRBJ2-7; no firm D call. Trimming cost V 1 base and J 0 bases, with 10 bases left between them. CDR1 is SGHTA and CDR2 is FQGNSA in the germline V gene. The CDR3 consists of 15 residues.

The chain couples TRBV10-3 to TRBJ1-1, with a weak D call TRBD1 (5 bases). Per the germline V gene, CDR1 is ENHRY and CDR2 is SYGVKD. Between the trimmed V and J ends, which lost 2 bases and 2 bases, there was a span of 12 bases. The CDR3 totals 15 residues. CDR3 sequence (DNA): TGTGCCATCAGTGAGCCCAGGGTGGGTAACACTGAAGCTTTCTTT. It specifies CAISEPRVGNTEAFF.

Concerning this clone: The junction and the germline gene differ at one end; a read error may be behind it. The chain recombines TRBV7-7 with TRBJ2-1; TRBD2 aligns across 8 bases. CDR3 length equals 16 residues. The V gene's germline CDR1 is SSHAT and CDR2 FNYEAQ (reference sequence). The CDR3 region has the DNA TGTGCTAGCAGCTTAGGCCAAGGTACTAGCGGCGATGAGCAGTTCTTC. Residues: CASSLGQGTSGDEQFF.

V usage is TRBV14 and J usage is TRBJ2-1; TRBD1 agrees at 11 bases. Germline V gene sequence: CDR1 SGHDN, CDR2 FVKESK. The trim removed 5 bases at V and 8 bases at J, leaving 8 bases unmatched. CDR3 length: 15 residues. Here the CDR3 DNA reads TGTGCCAGCAGCTTCGGACAGGGGGCTTTGGATGAGCAGTTCTTC. This translates into CASSFGQGALDEQFF. The entire variable domain, with the rest obtained from reference TRBV14 and TRBJ2-1, is as follows: EAGVTQFPSHSVIEKGQTVTLRCDPISGHDNLYWYRRVMGKEIKFLLHFVKESKQDESGMPNNRFLAERTGGTYSTLKVQPAELEDSGVYFCASSFGQGALDEQFFGPGTRLTVL.

This clone was seen only a few times. The V gene is TRBV6-1, the J gene TRBJ2-1, with a weak D call TRBD1 (6 bases). The CDR3 runs to 15 residues. Deletions cut 1 base from V and 2 bases from J, with 9 bases between. Germline CDR1 and CDR2: MNHNS and SASEGT. CDR3 sequence reads: CASSEDEGAYNEQFF. DNA of the CDR3: TGTGCCAGCAGTGAAGATGAGGGGGCCTACAATGAGCAGTTCTTC.

The chain couples TRBV19 to TRBJ2-1, with 13 positions matching TRBD2. The CDR3 is made up of 13 amino acids. J gave up 8 bases and V 10 bases, and 5 bases lay outside the gene matches. CDR1 LNHDA and CDR2 SQIVND come from the germline V gene (reference sequence). CDR3 sequence (DNA): TGTGCCACCCGACTAGCGGGGGGATATGAGCAGTTCTTC. Translation gives CATRLAGGYEQFF. The variable domain in full, completed from reference TRBV19 and TRBJ2-1, reads DGGITQSPKYLFRKEGQNVTLSCEQNLNHDAMYWYRQDPGQGLRLIYYSQIVNDFQKGDIAEGYSVSREKKESFPLTVTSAQKNPTAFYLCATRLAGGYEQFFGPGTRLTVL.

The gene calls are TRBV19 and TRBJ1-2; 7 bases agree with TRBD1. The V gene end was trimmed by 5 bases and the J gene end by 3 bases; junction bases not matched to a gene: 6. CDR1 and CDR2 (germline): LNHDA, SQIVND (reference sequence). The CDR3 sequence is 14 residues long. CDR3 sequence reads: CASSLLQGDYGYTF. The DNA for the CDR3 is TGTGCCAGTAGTCTTTTGCAGGGGGACTATGGCTACACCTTC. Looking up the rest from reference TRBV19 and TRBJ1-2 gives the full variable domain: DGGITQSPKYLFRKEGQNVTLSCEQNLNHDAMYWYRQDPGQGLRLIYYSQIVNDFQKGDIAEGYSVSREKKESFPLTVTSAQKNPTAFYLCASSLLQGDYGYTFGSGTRLTVV.

The gene calls are TRBV6-5 and TRBJ2-3, with 8 bases that match TRBD2. The CDR3 runs 16 residues. After removal of 0 bases from V and 3 bases from J, the junction contained 5 bases not matched to a gene. Germline V lookup: CDR1 MNHEY, CDR2 SVGAGI. CDR3 loop: CASSYSLRGGTDTQYF. CDR3 coding DNA: TGTGCCAGCAGTTACTCCCTCCGGGGGGGAACAGATACGCAGTATTTT.

The chain recombines TRBV5-4 with TRBJ2-2; D is perhaps TRBD2 (5 bases). Germline V gene data show CDR1 as SGHNT and CDR2 as YYREEE (reference sequence). CDR3 size: 15 residues. Trimming pared 0 bases from V and 4 bases from J, leaving 10 bases between. CDR3 amino acids: CASSLGARVTGELFF. DNA for the CDR3: TGTGCCAGCAGCTTGGGAGCGAGGGTCACCGGGGAGCTGTTTTTT.

This rearrangement joins TRBV4-1 to TRBJ2-3; no clear D gene. The CDR3 consists of 14 residues. Looked up from germline, CDR1 is MGHRA and CDR2 is YSYEKL. Trimming cost V 4 bases and J 3 bases, with 11 bases left between them. CDR3 sequence: CASSRARRTDTQYF. The DNA of the CDR3 is TGCGCCAGCAGCCGAGCTAGGCGTACAGATACGCAGTATTTT.

V is TRBV7-2 and J is TRBJ1-5; 8 nucleotides line up with TRBD1. This CDR3 region has 15 residues. Germline V CDR1 and CDR2: SGHTA, FQGNSA. Trimming cost V 2 bases and J 1 base; bases outside gene matches: 1. For the CDR3, the DNA is TGTGCCAGCAGCTTACAGGGGGCGAGCAATCAGCCCCAGCATTTT. Translating gives CASSLQGASNQPQHF.

The J gene is TRBJ2-1, the V gene TRBV2; TRBD1 matches at 9 bases. Germline assignment: CDR1 SNHLY and CDR2 FYNNEI. The junction had 4 bases not matched to a gene; V was cut back by 6 bases and J by 7 bases. The CDR3 spans 13 residues. The CDR3 nucleotides read TGTGCCAGCAGGGGACAGGGTCTGAATGAGCAGTTCTTC. It specifies CASRGQGLNEQFF.

This clone was seen a handful of times. The chain has TRBV2 and TRBJ2-7; unclear D gene. V was shortened by 2 bases and J by 0 bases, with 8 bases between the two germline ends. The CDR3 is made up of 14 amino acids. CDR1 and CDR2 from the germline V gene are SNHLY and FYNNEI. CDR3 residues: CASSEIGDSYEQYF. In DNA form, the CDR3 reads TGTGCCAGCAGTGAAATAGGAGACTCCTACGAGCAGTACTTC.

The V call is TRBV7-2, the J call TRBJ2-3, with D maybe TRBD1 (7 bases). The CDR3 covers 15 residues. From germline, CDR1 is SGHTA and CDR2 FQGNSA. Trimming stripped 7 bases from V and 5 bases from J, with 19 bases between. The CDR3 here is CASTIQGQGGDTQYF. For the CDR3, the DNA is TGTGCCAGCACCATACAGGGGCAGGGGGGAGATACGCAGTATTTT.

The CDR3 reads CASGQGTYEQYF. CDR3 DNA sequence: TGCGCCAGCGGACAGGGTACCTACGAGCAGTACTTC. The genes are TRBV5-1 and TRBJ2-7, with 8 bases lining up with TRBD1. Per germline, CDR1 SGHRS and CDR2 YFSETQ. Trimming removed 7 bases from V and 2 bases from J; junction bases left unmatched: 2. The CDR3 runs to 12 residues.

The genes are TRBV28 and TRBJ1-6, with D perhaps matching TRBD1 (5 bases). V lost 5 bases and J lost 8, with 10 bases in between. In germline, CDR1 is MDHEN, CDR2 SYDVKM. This CDR3 is built from 13 residues. Here the CDR3 reads CASSAGTYSPLHF. The CDR3 region has the DNA TGTGCCAGCAGTGCAGGGACTTATTCACCCCTCCACTTT.

There are a few counts of this clone. The chain combines TRBV19 with TRBJ1-5, with D unclear. Trimming pared 5 bases from V and 10 bases from J, leaving 18 bases between. CDR3 length equals 14 residues. CDR1 and CDR2 (germline): LNHDA, SQIVND (reference sequence). The CDR3 coding sequence is TGTGCCAGTAGTCCCTACCTCGGGAGTCGACCCCAGCATTTT. Translation: CASSPYLGSRPQHF.

V and J are TRBV2 and TRBJ1-2, with TRBD1 identical over 8 bases. This CDR3 contains 13 residues. Germline values: CDR1 SNHLY, CDR2 FYNNEI. The junction had 4 bases not matched to a gene; V was cut back by 6 bases and J by 4 bases. CDR3 nucleotides: TGTGCCAGCAGCAACAGGGGGGGCTATGGCTACACCTTC. This encodes CASSNRGGYGYTF. The whole variable domain, remainder taken from reference TRBV2 and TRBJ1-2, is EPEVTQTPSHQVTQMGQEVILRCVPISNHLYFYWYRQILGQKVEFLVSFYNNEISEKSEIFDDQFSVERPDGSNFTLKIRSTKLEDSAMYFCASSNRGGYGYTFGSGTRLTVV.

This chain uses TRBV4-1 with TRBJ2-2; 7 bases align to TRBD1. Germline lookup yields CDR1 MGHRA and CDR2 YSYEKL. The CDR3 is made up of 16 amino acids. V dropped 1 base and J dropped 5; count of bases not matched to a gene: 7. The CDR3 DNA follows: TGCGCCAGCAGCCAAGCGGGACAGCTTCTAACCGGGGAGCTGTTTTTT. Translation: CASSQAGQLLTGELFF.

The genes are TRBV19 and TRBJ2-5; 12 bases match TRBD2. Germline values: CDR1 LNHDA, CDR2 SQIVND (reference sequence). Losses at the gene ends were 8 bases for V and 3 bases for J; bases not matched to a gene: 1. The CDR3 runs 13 residues. CDR3 in DNA: TGTGCCAGTCGGACTAGCGGGGAAGAGACCCAGTACTTC. Translated, it gives CASRTSGEETQYF. Full variable domain (missing parts from reference TRBV19 and TRBJ2-5): DGGITQSPKYLFRKEGQNVTLSCEQNLNHDAMYWYRQDPGQGLRLIYYSQIVNDFQKGDIAEGYSVSREKKESFPLTVTSAQKNPTAFYLCASRTSGEETQYFGPGTRLLVL.

This clone has just a few counts. The rearrangement uses TRBV15 and TRBJ2-5; D may be TRBD2 (6 bases). Germline lookup yields CDR1 LNHNV and CDR2 YYDKDF (reference sequence). This CDR3 has 15 residues. Trimming pared 1 base from V and 5 bases from J, leaving 14 bases between. CDR3 region: CATSRAGGLGETQYF. The CDR3 coding sequence is TGTGCCACCAGCAGAGCCGGGGGATTAGGGGAGACCCAGTACTTC.

By share, this clone ranks as medium-sized. The V and J genes are TRBV5-6 and TRBJ2-6; possible D gene TRBD2, 5 bases. Trimming left V 4 bases short and J 0 bases short, with 8 bases between. Germline CDR1 is SGHDT and CDR2 is YYEEEE. This CDR3 has 15 amino acids. The DNA of the CDR3 is TGTGCCAGCAGCCCAGCGGTCTCTGGGGCCAACGTCCTGACTTTC. Translation: CASSPAVSGANVLTF. The complete variable domain, with remaining parts taken from reference TRBV5-6 and TRBJ2-6, reads DAGVTQSPTHLIKTRGQQVTLRCSPKSGHDTVSWYQQALGQGPQFIFQYYEEEERQRGNFPDRFSGHQFPNYSSELNVNALLLGDSALYLCASSPAVSGANVLTFGAGSRLTVL.

The DNA of the CDR3 is TGTGCCAGCAGCAGGGCTACTGAAGCTTTCTTT. Its protein product is CASSRATEAFF. The J gene is TRBJ1-1, the V gene TRBV6-5; tentatively, D is TRBD1 (5 bases). Trimming took 6 bases from V and 5 from J, leaving 7 bases between them. CDR1 and CDR2 (germline): MNHEY, SVGAGI. This CDR3 comprises 11 residues.